Each of the 30 T cell receptor beta chains below was sequenced from the same sample in a study of control samples from healthy donors and cancer patients. Sequenced by immunoSEQ multiplex PCR; TCRdb stores in-frame clones only, minus some. Here the sample spans around 150,000 clones, 95% to 96% being singletons. The sequenced sample consisted of blood. The receptors stem from a woman aged 25 to 39 in good health.

The rearrangement joins TRBV19 to TRBJ1-2; tentative D call: TRBD1 (5 bases). This CDR3 region has 14 residues. CDR1 is LNHDA and CDR2 is SQIVND in the germline V gene (reference sequence). Trimming took 5 bases from V and 6 from J, leaving 16 bases between them. The CDR3 DNA follows: TGTGCCAGTAGTCGGCCAGGGACCCATGATGGCTACACCTTC. It encodes CASSRPGTHDGYTF.

The rearrangement uses TRBV24-1 and TRBJ1-1, with 8 bases matching TRBD1. J gave up 9 bases and V 2 bases, and 7 bases lay outside the gene matches. The length of the CDR3 is 14 residues. Germline V CDR1 and CDR2: KGHDR, SFDVKD. This chain's CDR3 is CATSDSGQVGKAFF. The DNA for the CDR3 is TGTGCCACCAGTGATTCGGGACAGGTGGGGAAAGCTTTCTTT.

This chain links TRBV28 with TRBJ2-5; D may be TRBD1 or TRBD2 (5 bases each). CDR1 and CDR2 (germline): MDHEN, SYDVKM. Trimming pared 3 bases from V and 4 bases from J, leaving 12 bases between. The CDR3 has 14 amino acids. This CDR3 reads CASSFPLGAETQYF. CDR3 in DNA: TGTGCCAGCAGTTTCCCCCTCGGGGCAGAGACCCAGTACTTC.

The chain uses TRBV29-1 and TRBJ2-2; 8 positions agree with TRBD1. CDR1 and CDR2 (germline): SQVTM, ANQGSEA. There are 12 residues in the CDR3. Trimming at V came to 5 bases and at J to 5 bases, leaving 1 base not matched to a gene. The DNA of the CDR3 is TGCAGCGTTCACAGGGGGACCGGGGAGCTGTTTTTT. This codes for CSVHRGTGELFF.

The chain recombines TRBV3-1 (or the pseudogene TRBV3-2) with TRBJ2-1; D possibly corresponds to TRBD2 (5 bases). The CDR3 runs to 15 residues. CDR1 and CDR2 from the germline V gene are LGHDT and YNNKEL (reference sequence). Trimming removed 1 base at V and 0 bases at J, with 7 bases between. CDR3 loop: CASSQVSGSYNEQFF. The CDR3 DNA is TGTGCCAGCAGCCAAGTAAGCGGCTCCTACAATGAGCAGTTCTTC.

V and J are TRBV6-4 and TRBJ1-2; 9 positions agree with TRBD1. Trimming cost V 0 bases and J 4 bases; bases outside gene matches: 12. This CDR3 has 18 amino acids. From germline, CDR1 is MRHNA and CDR2 SNTAGT. The CDR3 here is CASSDSVQGARAGYGYTF. In DNA, the CDR3 is TGTGCCAGCAGTGACTCTGTACAGGGGGCGCGGGCGGGCTATGGCTACACCTTC.

The chain carries TRBV10-1 and TRBJ1-6; no clear D gene. Looked up from germline, CDR1 is WNHNN and CDR2 is SYGVQD (reference sequence). The CDR3 consists of 15 residues. V was pared by 0 bases and J by 5 bases, with 8 bases between. CDR3 in DNA: TGCGCCAGCAGTGAGTCGACGGTGAATAATTCACCCCTCCACTTT. Protein sequence: CASSESTVNNSPLHF.

The chain carries TRBV10-3 and TRBJ2-5; 8 nucleotides line up with TRBD2. Per germline, CDR1 ENHRY and CDR2 SYGVKD. The V and J ends lost 6 bases and 1 base, in that order; junction bases with no gene match: 4. The CDR3 extends over 14 amino acids. CDR3 residues: CAISSGGGQETQYF. The CDR3, as DNA: TGTGCCATCAGCTCGGGGGGGGGCCAAGAGACCCAGTACTTC.

The CDR3 reads CASSLEPSLNYGYTF. CDR3 DNA sequence: TGCGCCAGCAGCTTGGAACCCAGTCTTAACTATGGCTACACCTTC. This chain uses TRBV5-1 with TRBJ1-2; the D is unclear. CDR3 length: 15 amino acids. Deletions cut 0 bases from V and 1 base from J, with 10 bases between. The V gene's germline CDR1 is SGHRS and CDR2 YFSETQ.

The J gene is TRBJ2-1, the V gene TRBV4-2; tentative D call: TRBD1 (5 bases). This CDR3 spans 15 amino acids. Trimming shortened V by 3 bases and J by 5 bases, and 14 bases separated the two germline ends. Germline CDR1 and CDR2: LGHNA and YNFKEQ. CDR3 region: CASSHTGEPNNEQFF. The CDR3 DNA follows: TGTGCCAGCAGCCACACAGGAGAACCAAACAATGAGCAGTTCTTC.

The rearrangement links TRBV2 to TRBJ1-5; 7 bases align to TRBD1. This CDR3 contains 14 residues. Germline values: CDR1 SNHLY, CDR2 FYNNEI. V shed 8 bases and J 3 bases; nucleotides not matched to a gene: 7. The CDR3 nucleotides are TGTGCCAGCTCCGACAGGGTCAACAATCAGCCCCAGCATTTT. It codes for CASSDRVNNQPQHF.

The chain combines TRBV27 with TRBJ1-6, with TRBD1 as a possible D gene (6 bases). Trimming left V 6 bases short and J 5 bases short, with 11 bases between. The CDR3 is 14 amino acids. CDR1 and CDR2 from the germline V gene are MNHEY and SMNVEV (reference sequence). The CDR3 DNA sequence: TGTGCCAGCAGGCTCCGACAGGATAATTCACCCCTCCACTTT. Protein sequence: CASRLRQDNSPLHF.

This chain uses TRBV30 with TRBJ1-4; the D gene is possibly TRBD1 (6 bases). V was cut by 3 bases and J by 9 bases, with 20 bases left in between. Germline-derived CDR1 and CDR2 are GTSNPN and SVGIG (reference sequence). This CDR3 has 15 residues. The CDR3 DNA follows: TGTGCCTGGAGCGAGGGAAGGGGGAATGGGAAAAAACTGTTTTTT. This gives the protein CAWSEGRGNGKKLFF.

V and J are TRBV19 and TRBJ1-5, with D uncertain. This CDR3 region has 15 residues. V lost 7 bases to trimming and J lost 2 bases, with 15 bases between them. Looked up from germline, CDR1 is LNHDA and CDR2 is SQIVND (reference sequence). CDR3 protein: CASNGGILGNQPQHF. In DNA form, the CDR3 reads TGTGCCAGTAATGGAGGGATACTGGGCAATCAGCCCCAGCATTTT.

The gene calls are TRBV5-1 and TRBJ1-6; TRBD1 might be the D (6 bases). The germline V and J ends were trimmed by 0 bases and 7 bases, with 23 bases remaining between them. The CDR3 loop spans 19 amino acids. CDR1 and CDR2 (germline): SGHRS, YFSETQ. The CDR3 DNA reads TGCGCCAGCAGCTTGGCCTCCTGGGACACCCCGATCGGAAATTCACCCCTCCACTTT. It encodes CASSLASWDTPIGNSPLHF.

The chain carries TRBV6-1 and TRBJ1-5; TRBD1 matches 7 bases. Looked up from germline, CDR1 is MNHNS and CDR2 is SASEGT. The CDR3 loop spans 17 amino acids. V was clipped by 1 base and J by 2 bases; unmatched bases: 8. CDR3 loop: CASSEGKGGRGNQPQHF. CDR3 DNA sequence: TGTGCCAGCAGTGAAGGGAAAGGGGGCCGCGGCAATCAGCCCCAGCATTTT.

The chain links TRBV30 to TRBJ1-5; D unresolved. V was pared by 1 base and J by 1 base, with 11 bases between. Germline CDR1 is GTSNPN and CDR2 is SVGIG (reference sequence). CDR3 length: 15 residues. The CDR3 loop reads CAWSETGWSNQPQHF. CDR3 DNA sequence: TGTGCCTGGAGTGAGACTGGGTGGAGCAATCAGCCCCAGCATTTT. The full variable domain, in which reference TRBV30 and TRBJ1-5 provide the parts outside the CDR3, is SQTIHQWPATLVQPVGSPLSLECTVEGTSNPNLYWYRQAAGRGLQLLFYSVGIGQISSEVPQNLSASRPQDRQFILSSKKLLLSDSGFYLCAWSETGWSNQPQHFGDGTRLSIL.

As for this clone: Other DNA sequences in this specimen translate into the identical CDR3. Written as DNA, the CDR3 is TGCAGTGCTAGTTTGGGGGTCGGCCAGCCCCAGCATTTT. Residues: CSASLGVGQPQHF. The chain has TRBV20-1 and TRBJ1-5; D is possibly TRBD1 (5 bases). The CDR3 consists of 13 residues. The ends were cut back, 3 bases at V and 7 bases at J, with 13 bases in the middle. Germline V gene sequence: CDR1 DFQATT, CDR2 SNEGSKA (reference sequence).

Notes on this clone: Other DNA sequences within the sample encode an identical CDR3. The chain links TRBV5-1 to TRBJ1-6; 10 bases are a match to TRBD1. Germline V gene lookup returns CDR1 SGHRS and CDR2 YFSETQ. This CDR3 contains 15 residues. The junction had 4 bases not matched to a gene; V was cut back by 4 bases and J by 6 bases. DNA for the CDR3: TGCGCCAGCAGCCCCCGGACAGGGGGTAATTCACCCCTCCACTTT. Its protein product is CASSPRTGGNSPLHF.

This clone was seen once. This chain connects TRBV19 to TRBJ2-5; D remains ambiguous. V was cut by 8 bases and J by 3 bases, with 7 bases left in between. This CDR3 has 11 amino acids. Per the germline V gene, CDR1 is LNHDA and CDR2 is SQIVND (reference sequence). The CDR3: CASGSKETQYF. As DNA, the CDR3 is TGTGCCAGTGGTTCGAAAGAGACCCAGTACTTC.

The CDR3 sequence: CASGRGGLFYGYTF. In nucleotides, the CDR3 is TGTGCCAGCGGACGCGGGGGGCTGTTCTATGGCTACACCTTC. The V gene is TRBV6-5, the J gene TRBJ1-2, with D perhaps matching TRBD1 (6 bases). V lost 8 bases and J 4 bases, leaving 17 bases between the germline ends. The CDR3 extends over 14 amino acids. Per germline, CDR1 MNHEY and CDR2 SVGAGI.

The rearrangement uses TRBV7-9 and TRBJ2-1; TRBD2 matches at 16 bases. The V gene's germline CDR1 is SEHNR and CDR2 FQNEAQ (reference sequence). CDR3 length: 18 residues. Trimming cost V 3 bases and J 8 bases; bases outside gene matches: 10. The CDR3 bases are TGTGCCAGCAGCTTCACCTCCGGGACTAGCGGGGGGGCTTATGAGCAGTTCTTC. Amino acid sequence: CASSFTSGTSGGAYEQFF.

The chain combines TRBV7-8 with TRBJ1-3, with TRBD1 as a possible D gene (5 bases). Per germline, CDR1 SGHVS and CDR2 FQNEAQ. This CDR3 region has 15 residues. The germline V and J ends were trimmed by 1 base and 5 bases, with 12 bases remaining between them. The CDR3: CASSLVGGPRNTIYF. The CDR3 nucleotides read TGTGCCAGCAGCTTAGTTGGGGGTCCCAGAAACACCATATATTTT. Filled out from reference TRBV7-8 and TRBJ1-3, the complete variable domain reads GAGVSQSPRYKVAKRGQDVALRCDPISGHVSLFWYQQALGQGPEFLTYFQNEAQLDKSGLPSDRFFAERPEGSVSTLKIQRTQQEDSAVYLCASSLVGGPRNTIYFGEGSWLTVV.

The chain couples TRBV19 to TRBJ2-5; tentatively, D is TRBD2 (5 bases). The V and J ends lost 6 bases and 3 bases respectively, with 17 bases between them. CDR3 length: 15 residues. The germline V gene encodes CDR1 LNHDA and CDR2 SQIVND (reference sequence). This chain's CDR3 is CASSIPGLAKETQYF. CDR3 DNA: TGTGCCAGTAGCATACCCGGGCTAGCAAAAGAGACCCAGTACTTC.

This clone was seen just once. The chain is built from TRBV7-8 and TRBJ2-5; tentatively, D is TRBD1 or TRBD2 (5 bases each). The V and J ends lost 1 base and 2 bases respectively, with 17 bases between them. The CDR3 totals 17 residues. CDR1 is SGHVS, CDR2 FQNEAQ, per germline. Here the CDR3 DNA reads TGTGCCAGCAGCTTAGTGGTCGGGGCGTCATGGCAAGAGACCCAGTACTTC. This codes for CASSLVVGASWQETQYF.

The V and J genes are TRBV11-3 and TRBJ1-1; the D gene is possibly TRBD1 (5 bases). CDR3 length: 14 residues. Trimming shortened V by 5 bases and J by 1 base, and 11 bases separated the two germline ends. Germline V gives CDR1 SGHNT, CDR2 YENEEA. CDR3 in DNA: TGTGCCAGCAGCCCCCGGGGGGGGAACACTGAAGCTTTCTTT. Amino acid sequence: CASSPRGGNTEAFF.

CDR3 in DNA: TGTGCCAGCAGTTTAGTTGGGGGTATAGGCGAGCAGTTCTTC. Its protein is CASSLVGGIGEQFF. The chain has TRBV28 and TRBJ2-1; D might be TRBD1 or TRBD2, each matching 5 bases. Per the germline V gene, CDR1 is MDHEN and CDR2 is SYDVKM. The CDR3 runs 14 residues. V shed 2 bases and J shed 10 bases, with 15 bases lying between them.

The rearrangement uses TRBV6-1 and TRBJ1-2; D call uncertain. Germline values: CDR1 MNHNS, CDR2 SASEGT. This CDR3 has 17 amino acids. V was clipped by 3 bases and J by 1 base, with 18 bases between them. The CDR3 sequence is CASSDGPLLRVNYGYTF. The CDR3 DNA reads as TGTGCCAGCAGTGACGGCCCCCTATTGAGAGTTAACTATGGCTACACCTTC.

CDR3 residues: CSVALAEETQYF. The CDR3 DNA follows: TGCAGCGTTGCTCTAGCGGAAGAGACCCAGTACTTC. This chain joins TRBV29-1 and TRBJ2-5; 7 nucleotides agree with TRBD2. This CDR3 is 12 amino acids long. The V and J ends lost 4 bases and 3 bases, in that order; junction bases with no gene match: 2. Germline CDR1 and CDR2: SQVTM and ANQGSEA. Looking up the rest from reference TRBV29-1 and TRBJ2-5 gives the full variable domain: SAVISQKPSRDICQRGTSLTIQCQVDSQVTMMFWYRQQPGQSLTLIATANQGSEATYESGFVIDKFPISRPNLTFSTLTVSNMSPEDSSIYLCSVALAEETQYFGPGTRLLVL.

As DNA, the CDR3 is TGTGCCAGCAGCTGGGGCCCGGGAGACGAGCAGTACTTC. This gives the protein CASSWGPGDEQYF. The J gene is TRBJ2-7, the V gene TRBV5-6; D possibly corresponds to TRBD2 (6 bases). Germline V CDR1 and CDR2: SGHDT, YYEEEE. V was pared by 3 bases and J by 5 bases, with 12 bases between. CDR3 size: 13 residues.